Each of the 30 T cell receptor beta chains below was sequenced from the same sample in a study of CD8 T cells in ankylosing spondylitis. Study conclusions and caveats: There was a TCR beta motif, made of 7 or 8 highly homologous variants, that appeared characteristic of ankylosing spondylitis blood.

TCRdb ran MiXCR on the 5' RACE reads and lists one entry per CDR3 protein. The sample gives 330,000 or so distinct CDR3 sequences, roughly 8% of which show up once; about 14% is in the top ten. No antigens are known for them. Sequenced material: blood, either unsorted or a sorted T cell fraction (not recorded which). The receptors were sampled from a male donor with ankylosing spondylitis.

The chain recombines TRBV7-7 with TRBJ2-1; 7 nucleotides align to TRBD2. CDR3 length: 15 amino acids. CDR1 is SSHAT, CDR2 FNYEAQ, per germline (reference sequence). V shed 5 bases, J shed 6 bases, and the junction held 10 bases outside the gene matches. The CDR3 sequence: CASSPGGSWGNEQFF. The CDR3 nucleotides are TGTGCCAGCAGCCCCGGCGGGAGCTGGGGCAATGAGCAGTTCTTC.

This clonotype was seen a handful of times. This chain uses TRBV29-1 with TRBJ2-1; TRBD1 matches at 10 bases. The CDR3 sequence is 14 residues long. Germline CDR1 is SQVTM and CDR2 is ANQGSEA. V was clipped by 4 bases and J by 4 bases; unmatched bases: 4. CDR3 in amino acids: CSVGGTGEYNEQFF. The DNA of the CDR3 is TGCAGCGTTGGTGGGACAGGGGAATACAATGAGCAGTTCTTC.

This sequence joins TRBV7-2 and TRBJ1-5, with 9 bases fitting TRBD1. Germline trimming cut 5 bases from V and 2 bases from J; bases unmatched to any gene: 4. Per the germline V gene, CDR1 is SGHTA and CDR2 is FQGNSA. The CDR3 is 15 residues long. The CDR3 here is CASSKQGAGNQPQHF. CDR3 nucleotide sequence: TGTGCCAGCAGCAAACAGGGGGCAGGCAATCAGCCCCAGCATTTT.

This clonotype was detected ten times or more. V is TRBV7-8 and J is TRBJ1-1, with D possibly matching TRBD1 (6 bases). The CDR3 spans 11 residues. The V end lost 7 bases, the J end lost 8 bases, and 11 bases lay between the germline ends. Germline CDR1 and CDR2: SGHVS and FQNEAQ. CDR3 nucleotides: TGTGCCAGCAACGGGGGGGCCGAAGCTTTCTTT. Translation gives CASNGGAEAFF. Looking up the rest from reference TRBV7-8 and TRBJ1-1 gives the full variable domain: GAGVSQSPRYKVAKRGQDVALRCDPISGHVSLFWYQQALGQGPEFLTYFQNEAQLDKSGLPSDRFFAERPEGSVSTLKIQRTQQEDSAVYLCASNGGAEAFFGQGTRLTVV.

This clonotype has only a few counts. The chain combines TRBV12-3 or TRBV12-4 with TRBJ2-2; either TRBD1 or TRBD2 may supply D (5 bases each). V was clipped by 3 bases and J by 0 bases, with 8 bases between them. This CDR3 comprises 15 residues. CDR3 sequence reads: CASSFGGPNTGELFF. As DNA, the CDR3 is TGTGCCAGCAGTTTTGGGGGTCCGAACACCGGGGAGCTGTTTTTT.

The chain employs TRBV7-2 and TRBJ2-2; D is perhaps TRBD2 (6 bases). V was pared by 8 bases and J by 4 bases, with 11 bases between. This CDR3 has 13 residues. Germline V gene lookup returns CDR1 SGHTA and CDR2 FQGNSA. CDR3 nucleotide sequence: TGTGCCAGCGGGTTTAGCGGCACCGGGGAGCTGTTTTTT. Translation: CASGFSGTGELFF. The whole variable domain, remainder taken from reference TRBV7-2 and TRBJ2-2, is GAGVSQSPSNKVTEKGKDVELRCDPISGHTALYWYRQSLGQGLEFLIYFQGNSAPDKSGLPSDRFSAERTGGSVSTLTIQRTQQEDSAVYLCASGFSGTGELFFGEGSRLTVL.

The CDR3 loop reads CASSLAFRVYNEQFF. The CDR3 nucleotides are TGTGCCAGCAGCTTAGCGTTTCGGGTTTACAATGAGCAGTTCTTC. The V gene is TRBV7-9, the J gene TRBJ2-1; D gene unclear. The CDR3 spans 15 residues. V lost 0 bases and J 4 bases, leaving 10 bases between the germline ends. The germline CDR1 and CDR2 sequences are SEHNR and FQNEAQ (reference sequence).

This clonotype was detected only a few times. The chain recombines TRBV5-1 with TRBJ2-2; D remains ambiguous. Germline CDR1 and CDR2: SGHRS and YFSETQ. The CDR3 contains 14 residues. V shed 4 bases and J shed 0 bases, with 7 bases lying between them. The CDR3 loop is CASSAATNTGELFF. The CDR3 DNA reads TGCGCCAGCAGCGCGGCTACGAACACCGGGGAGCTGTTTTTT.

The chain links TRBV4-2 to TRBJ2-1, with D perhaps being TRBD1 or TRBD2 (5 bases each). The V end was cut by 4 bases, the J end by 0 bases, with 16 bases between. The CDR3 is 17 amino acids. CDR1 is LGHNA, CDR2 YNFKEQ, per germline. The CDR3 DNA sequence: TGTGCCAGCAGCCCCGGGGTAGCTGACAGCTCCTACAATGAGCAGTTCTTC. Its protein product is CASSPGVADSSYNEQFF.

This clonotype was observed at least ten times. The CDR3 DNA is TGTGCCAGCAGCTTCGGGACTCACAATGAGCAGTTCTTC. Encoded protein: CASSFGTHNEQFF. This chain uses TRBV7-3 with TRBJ2-1, with D maybe TRBD2 (6 bases). V was cut by 3 bases and J by 5 bases, with 8 bases left in between. CDR3 size: 13 residues. The germline gives CDR1 SGHTA, CDR2 FQGTGA.

The chain recombines TRBV4-2 with TRBJ2-7; TRBD1 or TRBD2 may be the D gene (5 bases each). CDR1 is LGHNA, CDR2 YNFKEQ, per germline. The CDR3 is 15 amino acids. The germline V and J ends were trimmed by 4 bases and 3 bases, with 16 bases remaining between them. The CDR3 DNA reads as TGTGCCAGCAGCCCCACTGTGGGGGACCTCTACGAGCAGTACTTC. This sequence encodes CASSPTVGDLYEQYF.

This clonotype was seen at least ten times. This chain links TRBV14 with TRBJ2-2; tentative D call: TRBD2 (6 bases). V was clipped by 5 bases and J by 3 bases, with 13 bases between them. Germline lookup yields CDR1 SGHDN and CDR2 FVKESK. This CDR3 spans 15 amino acids. Here the CDR3 DNA reads TGTGCCAGCAGCTTCATATCGGGGGACACCGGGGAGCTGTTTTTT. Amino acid sequence: CASSFISGDTGELFF.

The table lists this clonotype with many counts. The J gene is TRBJ2-1, the V gene TRBV5-1; D unclear. The CDR3 covers 15 residues. CDR1 is SGHRS and CDR2 is YFSETQ in the germline V gene. V was pared by 7 bases and J by 0 bases, with 14 bases between. The CDR3 DNA follows: TGCGCCAGCCAAACTGGGTCGGACTCCTACAATGAGCAGTTCTTC. Its translation is CASQTGSDSYNEQFF.

This chain links TRBV5-1 with TRBJ2-2; perhaps TRBD1 as D (6 bases). Trimming took 2 bases from V and 5 from J, leaving 16 bases between them. Germline CDR1 SGHRS, CDR2 YFSETQ. This CDR3 region has 16 residues. The CDR3 DNA is TGCGCCAGCAGCTTTGACCCCAGGGGTGGAACCGGGGAGCTGTTTTTT. Its translation is CASSFDPRGGTGELFF. Full variable domain (outside the CDR3, taken from reference TRBV5-1 and TRBJ2-2): KAGVTQTPRYLIKTRGQQVTLSCSPISGHRSVSWYQQTPGQGLQFLFEYFSETQRNKGNFPGRFSGRQFSNSRSEMNVSTLELGDSALYLCASSFDPRGGTGELFFGEGSRLTVL.

The J gene is TRBJ2-3, the V gene TRBV4-3; 10 nucleotides line up with TRBD2. Germline V CDR1 and CDR2: LGHNA, YSLEER. V was pared by 0 bases and J by 6 bases, with 9 bases of the junction left unmatched. This CDR3 comprises 17 residues. CDR3 protein: CASSQDMTAGGPDTQYF. The CDR3 DNA sequence: TGCGCCAGCAGCCAAGATATGACAGCGGGAGGGCCGGATACGCAGTATTTT.

A few counts support this clonotype. The V and J genes are TRBV7-2 and TRBJ2-1; 7 positions agree with TRBD2. Germline CDR1 is SGHTA and CDR2 is FQGNSA. CDR3 size: 16 residues. Trimming at V came to 1 base and at J to 8 bases, leaving 11 bases not matched to a gene. The CDR3 here is CASSLETSLGGDEQFF. DNA for the CDR3: TGTGCCAGCAGCTTAGAGACTAGCTTGGGGGGGGATGAGCAGTTCTTC.

V is TRBV10-3 and J is TRBJ2-4; 11 bases line up with TRBD1. Germline V lookup: CDR1 ENHRY, CDR2 SYGVKD. The CDR3 loop spans 16 amino acids. The V gene end was trimmed by 3 bases and the J gene end by 9 bases; junction bases not matched to a gene: 10. The DNA for the CDR3 is TGTGCCATCAGTGACCCGTCTGGACAGGGGGCCAGCATTCAGTACTTC. Translating gives CAISDPSGQGASIQYF.

This clonotype has only a few counts. V gene TRBV4-1 combines with J gene TRBJ2-1; 8 nucleotides match TRBD2. Germline-derived CDR1 and CDR2 are MGHRA and YSYEKL. Trimming at V came to 0 bases and at J to 7 bases, leaving 11 bases not matched to a gene. The CDR3 totals 17 residues. In DNA form, the CDR3 reads TGCGCCAGCAGCCAAGAGGGGCTAGCGGGCTTGGGGAATGAGCAGTTCTTC. Its translation: CASSQEGLAGLGNEQFF.

This clonotype was detected many times. This sequence joins TRBV3-1 and TRBJ2-2, with a possible D match to TRBD2 (6 bases). CDR1 is LGHDT and CDR2 is YNNKEL in the germline V gene (reference sequence). CDR3 length equals 14 residues. V lost 6 bases and J lost 4, with 12 bases in between. The chain's CDR3 is CASRHRRGTGELFF. The CDR3 bases are TGTGCCAGCAGGCATAGGAGGGGCACCGGGGAGCTGTTTTTT.

The chain carries TRBV12-3 or TRBV12-4 and TRBJ2-1; 7 nucleotides agree with TRBD2. CDR3 size: 15 residues. V was clipped by 1 base and J by 6 bases; unmatched bases: 6. DNA of the CDR3: TGTGCCAGCAGTTTAGGGGCGGGAGCCTCCAATGAGCAGTTCTTC. This gives the protein CASSLGAGASNEQFF.

This clonotype was detected ten times or more. The chain links TRBV5-1 to TRBJ1-2; D uncertain. This CDR3 spans 13 amino acids. V lost 4 bases to trimming and J lost 8 bases, with 15 bases between them. Germline V gene data show CDR1 as SGHRS and CDR2 as YFSETQ. CDR3 residues: CASSPPDASGYTF. CDR3 nucleotides: TGCGCCAGCAGCCCCCCCGACGCGTCGGGCTACACCTTC.

This clonotype occurred a few times. The chain has TRBV12-3 or TRBV12-4 and TRBJ1-4; a possible D gene is TRBD1 (5 bases). V was clipped by 6 bases and J by 3 bases, with 14 bases between them. The CDR3 has 15 residues. CDR3 sequence: CASSRLQGANEKLFF. The CDR3 DNA follows: TGTGCCAGCAGCCGACTCCAGGGTGCTAATGAAAAACTGTTTTTT.

This rearrangement joins TRBV24-1 to TRBJ2-7; D not resolved. Trimming shortened V by 3 bases and J by 0 bases, and 5 bases separated the two germline ends. Germline V gene data show CDR1 as KGHDR and CDR2 as SFDVKD. This CDR3 has 13 residues. The CDR3 nucleotides are TGTGCCACCAGTGATGCCGCCTCCTACGAGCAGTACTTC. The encoded protein is CATSDAASYEQYF.

This clonotype was picked up a small number of times. This chain uses TRBV4-1 with TRBJ1-1, with 7 bases fitting TRBD1. Trimming cost V 6 bases and J 11 bases; bases outside gene matches: 15. The germline CDR1 and CDR2 sequences are MGHRA and YSYEKL. The CDR3 totals 14 residues. The chain's CDR3 is CASRQNRDSTGAFF. DNA of the CDR3: TGCGCCAGCAGACAAAACCGGGACTCGACAGGGGCTTTCTTT.

The chain links TRBV12-3 or TRBV12-4 to TRBJ2-2, with TRBD2 matching 12 bases. J was trimmed by 4 bases and V by 3 bases; bases with no gene match: 3. The CDR3 is 16 residues long. DNA for the CDR3: TGTGCCAGCAGTTTCCCGGGACTAGCGGGCACCGGGGAGCTGTTTTTT. Protein: CASSFPGLAGTGELFF.

This chain uses TRBV9 with TRBJ2-1; TRBD2 matches 13 bases. Germline CDR1 and CDR2: SGDLS and YYNGEE. Trimming at V came to 3 bases and at J to 4 bases, leaving 7 bases not matched to a gene. This CDR3 has 17 residues. Here the CDR3 reads CASSGGGLAGLYNEQFF. Here the CDR3 DNA reads TGTGCCAGCAGCGGCGGGGGACTAGCGGGGTTATACAATGAGCAGTTCTTC. Looking up the rest from reference TRBV9 and TRBJ2-1 gives the full variable domain: DSGVTQTPKHLITATGQRVTLRCSPRSGDLSVYWYQQSLDQGLQFLIQYYNGEERAKGNILERFSAQQFPDLHSELNLSSLELGDSALYFCASSGGGLAGLYNEQFFGPGTRLTVL.

This clonotype was seen only a few times. The chain combines TRBV11-2 with TRBJ1-1; a possible D gene is TRBD1 (5 bases). The CDR3 runs 13 residues. CDR1 is SGHAT and CDR2 is FQNNGV in the germline V gene. The V end was cut by 4 bases, the J end by 3 bases, with 9 bases between. CDR3 sequence: CASSSDRHTEAFF. The CDR3 bases are TGTGCCAGCAGCTCTGACAGACACACTGAAGCTTTCTTT.

This clonotype was seen more than once but under ten times. This chain uses TRBV9 with TRBJ1-1; D may be TRBD1 (6 bases). Per the germline V gene, CDR1 is SGDLS and CDR2 is YYNGEE. The germline V and J ends were trimmed by 3 bases and 0 bases, with 12 bases remaining between them. The CDR3 sequence is 15 residues long. As DNA, the CDR3 is TGTGCCAGCAGCGGGGGGGGGCTGATGAACACTGAAGCTTTCTTT. The encoded protein is CASSGGGLMNTEAFF.

This clonotype was counted ten times or more. The chain combines TRBV14 with TRBJ1-4, with D unresolved. The germline gives CDR1 SGHDN, CDR2 FVKESK. V was trimmed by 2 bases and J by 5 bases, leaving 9 bases between them. This CDR3 is built from 14 residues. The CDR3 reads CASSQRLTNEKLFF. CDR3 DNA sequence: TGTGCCAGCAGCCAACGACTGACAAATGAAAAACTGTTTTTT.

This clonotype showed up many times. This sequence joins TRBV7-9 and TRBJ2-1; the D is unclear. This CDR3 region has 15 residues. V was pared by 1 base and J by 7 bases, with 14 bases between. Germline V gene lookup returns CDR1 SEHNR and CDR2 FQNEAQ (reference sequence). CDR3 DNA sequence: TGTGCCAGCAGCTTAGGTCCAACACTTAGGAATGAGCAGTTCTTC. Its protein product is CASSLGPTLRNEQFF. The full variable domain, in which reference TRBV7-9 and TRBJ2-1 provide the parts outside the CDR3, is DTGVSQNPRHKITKRGQNVTFRCDPISEHNRLYWYRQTLGQGPEFLTYFQNEAQLEKSRLLSDRFSAERPKGSFSTLEIQRTEQGDSAMYLCASSLGPTLRNEQFFGPGTRLTVL.